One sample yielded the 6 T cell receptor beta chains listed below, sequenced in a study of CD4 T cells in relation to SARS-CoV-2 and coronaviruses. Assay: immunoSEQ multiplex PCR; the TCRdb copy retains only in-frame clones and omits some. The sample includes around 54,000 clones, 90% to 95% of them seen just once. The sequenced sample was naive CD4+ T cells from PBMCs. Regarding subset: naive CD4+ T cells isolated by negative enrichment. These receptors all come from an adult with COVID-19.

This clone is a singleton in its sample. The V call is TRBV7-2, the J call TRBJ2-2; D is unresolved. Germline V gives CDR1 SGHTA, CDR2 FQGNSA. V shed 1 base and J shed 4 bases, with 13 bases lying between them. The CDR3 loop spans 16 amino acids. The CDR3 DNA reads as TGTGCCAGCAGCTTAGAGCCAACACTCTCCACCGGGGAGCTGTTTTTT. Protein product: CASSLEPTLSTGELFF.

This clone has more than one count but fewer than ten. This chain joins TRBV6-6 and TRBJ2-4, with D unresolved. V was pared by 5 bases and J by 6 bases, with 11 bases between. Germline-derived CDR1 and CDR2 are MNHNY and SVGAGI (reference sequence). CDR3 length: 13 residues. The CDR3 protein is CASSNGPGNIQYF. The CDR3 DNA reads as TGTGCCAGCAGTAACGGTCCTGGAAACATTCAGTACTTC.

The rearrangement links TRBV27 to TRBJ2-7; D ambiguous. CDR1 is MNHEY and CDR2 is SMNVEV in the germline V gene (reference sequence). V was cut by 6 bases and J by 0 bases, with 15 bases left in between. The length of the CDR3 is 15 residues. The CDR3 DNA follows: TGTGCCAGCAGCCGGGCCCCACAAGACTCCTACGAGCAGTACTTC. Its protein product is CASSRAPQDSYEQYF.

The CDR3 DNA sequence: TGTGCCAGCAGCATAACATGGATCAACACTGAAGCTTTCTTT. Amino acids: CASSITWINTEAFF. The chain has TRBV5-5 and TRBJ1-1; D is ambiguous. The CDR3 length is 14 residues. V lost 4 bases and J 2 bases, leaving 12 bases between the germline ends. CDR1 SGHKS and CDR2 YYEKEE come from the germline V gene (reference sequence).

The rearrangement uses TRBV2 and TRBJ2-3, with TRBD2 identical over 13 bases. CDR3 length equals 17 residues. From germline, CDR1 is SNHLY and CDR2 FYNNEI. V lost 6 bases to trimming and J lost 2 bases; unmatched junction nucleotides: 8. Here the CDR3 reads CASSRPGTSGITDTQYF. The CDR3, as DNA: TGTGCCAGCAGCCGCCCCGGGACTAGCGGGATCACAGATACGCAGTATTTT.

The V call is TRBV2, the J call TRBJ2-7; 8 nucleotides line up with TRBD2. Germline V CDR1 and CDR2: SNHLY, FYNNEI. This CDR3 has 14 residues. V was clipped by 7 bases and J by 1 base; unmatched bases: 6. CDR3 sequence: CASKSGSSSYEQYF. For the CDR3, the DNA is TGTGCCAGCAAGAGCGGGAGTTCGTCCTACGAGCAGTACTTC.